The rows below give T cell receptor beta chains drawn from one sample of a study of blood T cell repertoires in COVID-19. Clones were sequenced by immunoSEQ multiplex PCR, and TCRdb holds only the in-frame ones, with some missing. The repertoire consists of around 250,000 clones, with around 86% occurring once and the leading ten covering about 4%. Specimen: peripheral blood. The source is a man between 18 and 35 years old with active or convalescent COVID-19. Each CDR3 is given with its conserved first and last residue. D genes are given only for firm matches. Size values are once, few and many counts, or a class for expanded clones, and some rows have none.

v_gene	abundance	d_gene	len	j_gene	CDR3nt	CDR3aa
TRBV11-3	.	TRBD1	16	TRBJ2-3	TGTGCCAGCAGCCCCCGGGGGGACAGGGGCACAGATACGCAGTATTTT	CASSPRGDRGTDTQYF
TRBV30	.	.	15	TRBJ2-3	TGTGCCTGGAGTGTCGCAGGGGTGAGCACAGATACGCAGTATTTT	CAWSVAGVSTDTQYF
TRBV27	.	TRBD1	14	TRBJ1-4	TGTGCCAGCAGTCTCAGGGGGGTTAGTGAAAAACTGTTTTTT	CASSLRGVSEKLFF
TRBV27	once	.	12	TRBJ2-2	TGTGCCAGCAGCCTACTCACCGGGGAGCTGTTTTTT	CASSLLTGELFF
TRBV7-3	once	.	12	TRBJ2-1	TGTGCCAGCAGCCGGGGGTCCCGGGAGCAGTTCTTC	CASSRGSREQFF
TRBV5-4	.	TRBD2	15	TRBJ2-1	TGTGCCAGCAGCTTGCGACTAGCGGATCACAATGAGCAGTTCTTC	CASSLRLADHNEQFF
TRBV5-3	.	.	12	TRBJ2-7	TGTGCCGGACGACGGACTCTAGACGAGCAGTACTTC	CAGRRTLDEQYF
TRBV5-1	.	TRBD2	17	TRBJ2-2	TGCGCCTCCCTTGCGGGCTCCGGGGGACTATTAACCGGGGAGCTGTTTTTT	CASLAGSGGLLTGELFF
TRBV19	.	TRBD1	17	TRBJ1-2	TGTGCCAGTAGTATCGGCCAGGGGGCGATGGGATACTATGGCTACACCTTC	CASSIGQGAMGYYGYTF
TRBV6-5	.	TRBD1	14	TRBJ1-1	TGTGCCAGCAGTTACTCGTACAGGGGGGTTGAAGCTTTCTTT	CASSYSYRGVEAFF
TRBV10-3	.	.	8	TRBJ1-2	TGTGCGGCAGGGGGCTACACCTTC	CAAGGYTF
TRBV27	.	TRBD1	14	TRBJ2-2	TGTGCCAGCAGCTTGACAGGGCACACCGGGGAGCTGTTTTTT	CASSLTGHTGELFF
TRBV3-1/TRBV3-2	.	.	12	TRBJ2-2	TGTGCCAGCAGCCATAGGGGCGGGGAGCTGTTTTTT	CASSHRGGELFF
TRBV15	.	.	14	TRBJ2-3	TGTGCCACCAGCAGCCTAGGGGGAGGGGGGACGCAGTATTTT	CATSSLGGGGTQYF
TRBV3-1/TRBV3-2	.	.	12	TRBJ2-2	TGTGCCAGCAGCCGAGGCACCGGGGAGCTGTTTTTT	CASSRGTGELFF
TRBV2	once	.	12	TRBJ2-7	TGTGCCAGCAGTGCTGATGAGGGCGAGCAGTACTTC	CASSADEGEQYF